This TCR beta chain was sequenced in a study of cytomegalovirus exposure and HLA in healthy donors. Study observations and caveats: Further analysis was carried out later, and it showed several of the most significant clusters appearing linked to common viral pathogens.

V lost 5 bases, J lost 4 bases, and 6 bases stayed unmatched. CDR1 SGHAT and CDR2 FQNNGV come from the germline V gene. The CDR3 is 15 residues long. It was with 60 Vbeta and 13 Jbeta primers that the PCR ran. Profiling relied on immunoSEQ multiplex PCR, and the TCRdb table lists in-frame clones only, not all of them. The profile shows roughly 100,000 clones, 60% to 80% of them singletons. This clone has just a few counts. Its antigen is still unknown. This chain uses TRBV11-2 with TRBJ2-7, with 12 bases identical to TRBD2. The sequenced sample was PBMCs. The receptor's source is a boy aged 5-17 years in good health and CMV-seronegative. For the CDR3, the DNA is TGTGCCAGCAGCCCGCCCGGACTAGCGGGATACGAGCAGTACTTC. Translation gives CASSPPGLAGYEQYF.